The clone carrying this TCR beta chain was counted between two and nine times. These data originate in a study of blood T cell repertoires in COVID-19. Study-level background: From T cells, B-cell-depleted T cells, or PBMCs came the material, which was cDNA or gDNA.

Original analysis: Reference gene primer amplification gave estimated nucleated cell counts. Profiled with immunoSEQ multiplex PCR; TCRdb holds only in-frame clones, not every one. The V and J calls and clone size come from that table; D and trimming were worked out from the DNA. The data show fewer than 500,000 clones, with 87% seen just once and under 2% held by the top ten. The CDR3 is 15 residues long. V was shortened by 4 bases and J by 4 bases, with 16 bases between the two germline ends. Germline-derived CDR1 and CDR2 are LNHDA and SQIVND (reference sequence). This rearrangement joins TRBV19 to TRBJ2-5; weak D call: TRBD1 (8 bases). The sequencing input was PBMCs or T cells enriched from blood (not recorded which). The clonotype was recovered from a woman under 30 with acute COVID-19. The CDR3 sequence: CASSTHRGRAETQYF. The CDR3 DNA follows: TGTGCCAGTAGTACCCACAGGGGGAGGGCAGAGACCCAGTACTTC.